This T cell receptor beta chain was retrieved from a study of CD8+CD57+ T cells in acquired aplastic anemia. Study-level background: Sorted CD4+ and CD8+ cells yielded DNA averaging around 3 ug. Reads per healthy sample averaged approximately 9.9 million (CD4+) and fewer than 13 million (CD8+). Regarding the study as a whole: Between the patient and control groups, CD8+ Simpson's diversity did not differ significantly. Some 31 CD8+ CDR3 sequences were shared between patients and controls.

TCR beta VDJ and CDR3 profiling used genomic DNA as template. One entry per CDR3 protein, called by TCRdb with MiXCR from the reads. Of over 200,000 distinct CDR3 sequences listed, over 55% were seen once; the top ten hold around 32%. The CDR3 consists of 16 residues. The junction had 4 bases not matched to a gene; V was cut back by 2 bases and J by 5 bases. Germline V lookup: CDR1 LNHDA, CDR2 SQIVND (reference sequence). Remarks on this clonotype: No antigen is known for it.

The specimen was sorted CD4+, CD8+, or CD8+CD57+ T cells (not recorded which) from PBMCs. The chain recombines TRBV19 with TRBJ2-1; 12 bases align to TRBD2. This clonotype was sampled from a human donor in good health. The CDR3 DNA sequence: TGTGCCAGTAGTATAACGACTAGCGGGGGAAACAATGAGCAGTTCTTC. Protein sequence: CASSITTSGGNNEQFF.